The table lists the clone carrying this T cell receptor beta chain with a count of one. Libraries were prepared by immunoSEQ multiplex PCR; TCRdb keeps only in-frame clonotypes and omits some of them. The sample includes over 85,000 clones, roughly 91% of them seen just once. Blood sampling took place at baseline, cycle 4 day 1, and cycle 7 day 1. These data belong to a study of OX40 agonist ivuxolimab in advanced cancers. The sequenced sample was CD4+ or CD8+ T cells sorted from blood, obtained in a trial of the OX40 agonist ivuxolimab. The receptor was isolated from an adult with an advanced solid tumor such as melanoma, head and neck, liver or kidney cancer.

This chain's CDR3 is CASSAPGGGREKLFF. Here the CDR3 DNA reads TGTGCCAGTAGCGCCCCCGGGGGGGGCCGGGAAAAACTGTTTTTT. The genes are TRBV19 and TRBJ1-4; possible D gene TRBD1, 6 bases. V lost 6 bases and J lost 8, with 19 bases in between. This CDR3 region has 15 residues. Germline V gives CDR1 LNHDA, CDR2 SQIVND (reference sequence).